A single T cell receptor (beta chain) is shown here with its context. The specificity of this receptor is unknown. Base-call qualities are not available, and no considerably larger clone is one nucleotide away. The trial excluded patients who had a history of autoimmune disease or were on systemic immunosuppression. Peripheral blood for TCR sequencing was drawn from every dose cohort at baseline, at cycle 4 day 1 and at cycle 7 day 1. The samples were drawn from a first-in-human, open-label, multicenter phase I dose-escalation trial of ivuxolimab. Adults with locally advanced or metastatic head and neck squamous cell, hepatocellular, melanoma or renal cell carcinoma were enrolled in the trial. Before TCR sequencing, CD4+ T cells and CD8+ T cells from peripheral blood were sorted into separate populations. Inclusive of the bounding cysteine and phenylalanine, the CDR3 is 14 residues long. CDR3 DNA is the only sequence kept; it has 42 bases, read in frame from the first base. V is trimmed back by 2 bases and J by 6 bases, and the junction contains 5 bases that no gene match accounts for. CDR1 and CDR2 are read off the germline V gene as MDHEN and SYDVKM.

The entry originates in a study of OX40 agonist ivuxolimab in advanced cancers. In the study overall: The costimulatory receptor OX40 (CD134) was targeted by ivuxolimab, a fully human IgG2 agonistic monoclonal antibody. The point of sequencing TCRbeta in the periphery was to test whether ivuxolimab changed TCR sequence diversity and drove clonal T-cell expansion. The paper covers the monotherapy dose-escalation part of the phase I ivuxolimab trial, which included N ≈ 57 patients. Three dose-escalation patients achieved partial responses, one with hepatocellular carcinoma and two with cutaneous melanoma. Patients were allowed to have had prior anti-PD-1, anti-PD-L1 or anti-CTLA-4 therapy, and 40% of the dose-escalation patients had been treated with checkpoint inhibitors. The dose-escalation cohort was 82.7% male with a mean age of about 58 years, ranging from about 23 to 85. Intravenous ivuxolimab was administered to patients every 2 weeks at six dose levels: 0.01, 0.1, 0.3, 1.5, 3 and 10 mg/kg. Among the roughly 50 dose-escalation patients, about 20 had hepatocellular carcinoma, approximately 15 melanoma, 9 renal cell carcinoma and 9 head and neck cancer. Summary of the overall study and its limitations: Antigen specificity was not determined for the clonally expanded peripheral T cells. At doses from 0.1 to 3.0 mg/kg, clonal expansion was seen in both CD4+ and CD8+ blood T cells between baseline and week 6. After ivuxolimab, expanded clones were on average more numerous among CD8+ T cells than among CD4+ T cells. In partial responders in the 0.1-3.0 mg/kg groups, normalized peripheral clonal expansion was found to be among the lowest, especially among CD8+ T cells. Low levels of normalized T-cell clonal expansion were also seen in some patients who did not respond.

Genomic DNA was isolated from the sorted cells so that the TCRbeta CDR3 region could be sequenced. The immunoSEQ Assay was used for sequencing of TCRbeta CDR3 regions. Entries here come from immuneACCESS through TCRdb and include only in-frame sequences with V and J called. Some clones fail to appear in such tables; in the studies checked, an unresolved V gene covers under half of the shortfall, and the cause of the remainder is unknown. Recorded for this sample are 65,000 to 70,000 clones; 75% to 90% of them occurred a single time. Of the sample, 0.4% to 0.45% is held by the ten largest clones. Here the sequenced sample was CD4+ or CD8+ T cells sorted from blood, taken in a trial of the OX40 agonist ivuxolimab. The sequence was obtained from an adult with an advanced solid tumor such as melanoma, head and neck, liver or kidney cancer. The chain links TRBV28 with TRBJ1-1, and 8 junctional nucleotides match TRBD1. In nucleotide form, the sequence is TGTGCCAGCAGTTTAAGGCAGGGGGCGGCTGAAGCTTTCTTT. Translation gives CASSLRQGAAEAFF.